The subject of this entry is one TCR beta chain. Its antigen is as yet unknown. The data were taken from a study of T cells in localized non-small cell lung cancer. Study-level findings and limits: Uninvolved adjacent lung had higher T cell clonality than tumor and all other tissues. The appearance of a median approximately 55 of the top 100 tumor clones was seen in adjacent lung. Only one tumor region was sequenced, so heterogeneity remains possible.

This table comes from immunoSEQ multiplex PCR, and its TCRdb copy is limited to in-frame clones, with some not included. The sample includes tens of thousands of clones, roughly 88% of them seen just once. The clonotype comes from a male donor aged 60 or older with stage II lung adenocarcinoma. The input for sequencing was peripheral blood mononuclear cells, taken before any cancer treatment.

CDR3 loop: CASSASRNTEAFF. CDR3 DNA: TGTGCCAGCAGTGCTTCAAGGAACACTGAAGCTTTCTTT. The gene calls are TRBV6-1 and TRBJ1-1; no clear D. Germline V lookup: CDR1 MNHNS, CDR2 SASEGT. Trimming took 4 bases from V and 1 from J, leaving 7 bases between them. The CDR3 loop spans 13 amino acids.